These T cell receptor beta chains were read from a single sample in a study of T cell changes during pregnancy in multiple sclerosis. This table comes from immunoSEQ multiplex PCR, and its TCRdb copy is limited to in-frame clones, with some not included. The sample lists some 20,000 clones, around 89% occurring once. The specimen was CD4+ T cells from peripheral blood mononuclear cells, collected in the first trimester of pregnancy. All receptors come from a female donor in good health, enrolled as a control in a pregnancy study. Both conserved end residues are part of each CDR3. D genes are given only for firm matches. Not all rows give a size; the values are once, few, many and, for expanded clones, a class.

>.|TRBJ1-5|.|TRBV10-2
TGCGCCAGCAGTGAGTCCCGGAATCAGCCCCAGCATTTT
CASSESRNQPQHF
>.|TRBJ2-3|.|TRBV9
TGTGCCAGCAGCGTGAGCGGATCTACGCAGTATTTT
CASSVSGSTQYF
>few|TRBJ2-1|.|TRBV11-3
TGTGCCAGCAGCTACCGCAGGGGGGATGAGCAGTTCTTC
CASSYRRGDEQFF
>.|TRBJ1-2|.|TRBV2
TGTGCCAGCAGTCCAATTCAGGGGCCCCGAACTAACTATGGCTACACCTTC
CASSPIQGPRTNYGYTF
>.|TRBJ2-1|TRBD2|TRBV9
TGTGCCAGCAGCGTAGTCGGGACTAGCGGGACATACAATGAGCAGTTCTTC
CASSVVGTSGTYNEQFF
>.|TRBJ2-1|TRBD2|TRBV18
TGTGCCAGCTCACCACCCGTAGCGGGAGGGCCGTGGAATGAGCAGTTCTTC
CASSPPVAGGPWNEQFF
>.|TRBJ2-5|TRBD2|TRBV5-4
TGTGCCAGCAGCTCGGGACTAGCGGGGCAACAAGAGACCCAGTACTTC
CASSSGLAGQQETQYF
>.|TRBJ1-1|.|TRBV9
TGTGCCAGCAGCGTAGGTCGGGGGAAGAACACTGAAGCTTTCTTT
CASSVGRGKNTEAFF
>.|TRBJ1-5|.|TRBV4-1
TGCGCCAGCAGCCAAGACGGGGGAAGCAACAATCAGCCCCAGCATTTT
CASSQDGGSNNQPQHF
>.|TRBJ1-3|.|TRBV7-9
TGTGCCAGCAGCCCAAAGTCGGCAGGGTGGAACTCTGGAAACACCATATATTTT
CASSPKSAGWNSGNTIYF